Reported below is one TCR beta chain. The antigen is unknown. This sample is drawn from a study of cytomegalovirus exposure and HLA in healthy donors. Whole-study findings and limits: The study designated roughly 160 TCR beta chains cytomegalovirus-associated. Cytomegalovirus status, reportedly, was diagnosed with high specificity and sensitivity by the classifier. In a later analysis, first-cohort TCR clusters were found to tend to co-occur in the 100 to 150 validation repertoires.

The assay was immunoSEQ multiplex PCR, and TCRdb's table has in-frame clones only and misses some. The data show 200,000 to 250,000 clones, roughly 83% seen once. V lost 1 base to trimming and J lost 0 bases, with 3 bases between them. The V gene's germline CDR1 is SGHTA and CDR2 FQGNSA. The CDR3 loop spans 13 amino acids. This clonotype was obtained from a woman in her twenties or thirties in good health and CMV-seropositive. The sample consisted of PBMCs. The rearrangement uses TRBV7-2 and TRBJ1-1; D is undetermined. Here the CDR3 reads CASSLVLNTEAFF. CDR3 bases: TGTGCCAGCAGCTTAGTCTTGAACACTGAAGCTTTCTTT. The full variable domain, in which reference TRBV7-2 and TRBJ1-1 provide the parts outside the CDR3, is GAGVSQSPSNKVTEKGKDVELRCDPISGHTALYWYRQSLGQGLEFLIYFQGNSAPDKSGLPSDRFSAERTGGSVSTLTIQRTQQEDSAVYLCASSLVLNTEAFFGQGTRLTVV.